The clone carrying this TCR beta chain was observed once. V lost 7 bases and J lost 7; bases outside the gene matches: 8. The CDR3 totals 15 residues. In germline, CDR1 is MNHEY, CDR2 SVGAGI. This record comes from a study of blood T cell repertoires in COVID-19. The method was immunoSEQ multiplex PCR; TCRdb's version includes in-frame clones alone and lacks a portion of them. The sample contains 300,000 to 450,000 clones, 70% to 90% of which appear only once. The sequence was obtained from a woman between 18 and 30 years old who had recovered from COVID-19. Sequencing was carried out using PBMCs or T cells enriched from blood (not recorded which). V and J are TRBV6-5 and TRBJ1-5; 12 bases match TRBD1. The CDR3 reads CASTKGGQGAQPQHF. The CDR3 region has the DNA TGTGCCAGCACCAAAGGGGGACAGGGGGCCCAGCCCCAGCATTTT.